This TCR beta chain stems from a study of control samples from healthy donors and cancer patients. The repertoire was sequenced with immunoSEQ multiplex PCR; TCRdb's copy has only in-frame clones and lacks some. Counted here are 90,000 to 140,000 clones, 83% occurring once; the ten biggest clones make up less than 15%. Trimming pared 4 bases from V and 2 bases from J, leaving 15 bases between. Germline values: CDR1 LGHDT, CDR2 YNNKEL (reference sequence). The CDR3 spans 16 residues. This sequence originates from a woman aged 50 to 60 in good health. The rearrangement links TRBV3-1 (or the pseudogene TRBV3-2) to TRBJ1-5; no reliable D call. Sequenced input: blood. The CDR3 DNA follows: TGTGCCAGCAGCCCCCGCTTCCTTGGGGGCAATCAGCCCCAGCATTTT. Its translation is CASSPRFLGGNQPQHF.